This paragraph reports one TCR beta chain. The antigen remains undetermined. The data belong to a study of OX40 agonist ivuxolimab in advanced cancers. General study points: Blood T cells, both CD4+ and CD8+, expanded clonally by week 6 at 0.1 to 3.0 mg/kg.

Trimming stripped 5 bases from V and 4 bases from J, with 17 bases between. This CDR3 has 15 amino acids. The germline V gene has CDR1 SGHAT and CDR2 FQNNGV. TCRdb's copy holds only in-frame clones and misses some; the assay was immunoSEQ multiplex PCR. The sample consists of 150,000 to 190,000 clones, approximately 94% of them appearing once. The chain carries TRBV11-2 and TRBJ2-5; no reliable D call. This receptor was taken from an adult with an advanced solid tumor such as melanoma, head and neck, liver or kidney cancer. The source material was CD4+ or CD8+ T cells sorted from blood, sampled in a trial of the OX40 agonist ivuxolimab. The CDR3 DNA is TGTGCCAGCAGCGAGGATCCGGGTTTTGGAGAGACCCAGTACTTC. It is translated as CASSEDPGFGETQYF.